Listed here are 11 T cell receptor beta chains from one sample, sequenced in a study of cytotoxic CD8 clonotypes in ibrutinib-treated CLL. Using immunoSEQ multiplex PCR, the repertoire was profiled, and TCRdb retains in-frame clones only, with some absent. This sample has around 310,000 clones; around four fifths occur once, and the top ten carry about 6.3%. The source material was PBMCs, sampled before ibrutinib treatment. These receptors came from a human donor with chronic lymphocytic leukemia.

CDR3 in amino acids: CASSVNGLAGAVEQYF. The CDR3 coding sequence is TGCGCCAGCAGCGTAAACGGACTAGCGGGAGCGGTCGAGCAGTACTTC. The chain recombines TRBV5-1 with TRBJ2-7, with 13 bases that match TRBD2. J gave up 6 bases and V 4 bases, and 10 bases lay outside the gene matches. Germline loops: CDR1 SGHRS, CDR2 YFSETQ. The CDR3 spans 16 residues.

The V and J genes are TRBV11-3 and TRBJ2-7, with 8 positions matching TRBD1. CDR1 SGHNT and CDR2 YENEEA come from the germline V gene. V lost 7 bases to trimming and J lost 1 base; unmatched junction nucleotides: 9. This CDR3 region has 15 residues. DNA of the CDR3: TGTGCCAGCACCCCCCCATGGGACAGGTCCTACGAGCAGTACTTC. Protein: CASTPPWDRSYEQYF.

This clone has a count of ten or more. The V and J genes are TRBV29-1 and TRBJ2-7, with a weak D call TRBD1 (6 bases). This CDR3 spans 15 amino acids. V lost 4 bases and J lost 0, with 16 bases in between. Per germline, CDR1 SQVTM and CDR2 ANQGSEA. Here the CDR3 reads CSVVLPGTNSYEQYF. CDR3 DNA sequence: TGCAGCGTTGTATTGCCCGGGACAAACTCCTACGAGCAGTACTTC.

The chain joins TRBV7-2 to TRBJ1-3; D is perhaps TRBD1 (6 bases). V gave up 1 base and J gave up 4 bases, with 11 bases separating them. Germline CDR1 and CDR2: SGHTA and FQGNSA. The CDR3 is 15 amino acids. The CDR3 nucleotides are TGTGCCAGCAGCTTAGGCAGGGGTATGGGAAACACCATATATTTT. This translates into CASSLGRGMGNTIYF.

The chain recombines TRBV18 with TRBJ1-2; D uncertain. Trimming pared 3 bases from V and 2 bases from J, leaving 7 bases between. Germline CDR1 and CDR2: KGHSH and LQKENI. This CDR3 has 13 amino acids. The DNA for the CDR3 is TGTGCCAGCTCACCGGAACAGAACTATGGCTACACCTTC. Amino acid sequence: CASSPEQNYGYTF.

This clone appeared a single time. This sequence joins TRBV7-2 and TRBJ2-1; a weak D match, TRBD1 (5 bases). Germline assignment: CDR1 SGHTA and CDR2 FQGNSA. The CDR3 loop spans 18 amino acids. The V gene lost 5 bases and the J gene lost 6 bases, with 26 bases spanning the gap. The chain's CDR3 is CASSPLRGRAPLGNEQFF. In nucleotides, the CDR3 is TGTGCCAGCAGCCCACTAAGGGGTAGGGCTCCCCTCGGCAATGAGCAGTTCTTC.

J is TRBJ2-1 and V is TRBV12-5; 7 nucleotides align to TRBD1. There are 14 residues in the CDR3. Germline V gene data show CDR1 as LGHNT and CDR2 as FRNRAP. V trimming: 5 bases; J trimming: 5 bases; junction bases outside the gene matches: 6. This CDR3 is CASGRGTANNEQFF. The CDR3 bases are TGTGCTAGTGGTAGAGGGACAGCCAACAATGAGCAGTTCTTC.

The chain recombines TRBV15 with TRBJ1-5; no firm D call. Trimming left V 0 bases short and J 5 bases short, with 14 bases between. The CDR3 runs 16 residues. From germline, CDR1 is LNHNV and CDR2 YYDKDF (reference sequence). The CDR3 DNA is TGTGCCACCAGCAGAGATTACCCGGGAAGGGATCAGCCCCAGCATTTT. Its protein is CATSRDYPGRDQPQHF.

The gene calls are TRBV27 and TRBJ2-2; 10 positions match TRBD2. Unmatched junction bases numbered 4, after V lost 2 bases and J lost 7 bases. Germline values: CDR1 MNHEY, CDR2 SMNVEV (reference sequence). This CDR3 has 15 residues. The CDR3 reads CASSLLAGADGELFF. CDR3 DNA sequence: TGTGCCAGCAGTTTACTAGCGGGAGCTGACGGGGAGCTGTTTTTT.

The rearrangement links TRBV18 to TRBJ2-1; D gene unclear. The germline V and J ends were trimmed by 5 bases and 3 bases, with 17 bases remaining between them. The CDR3 is made up of 16 amino acids. Germline-derived CDR1 and CDR2 are KGHSH and LQKENI. The CDR3 reads CASSILDEKNYNEQFF. The CDR3 bases are TGTGCCAGCTCAATCCTGGACGAGAAAAACTACAATGAGCAGTTCTTC.

About this clone: A junction end diverges from the germline sequence, so it may reflect a read error. V and J are TRBV7-9 and TRBJ2-3; TRBD2 matches at 11 bases. The germline gives CDR1 SEHNR, CDR2 FQNEAQ (reference sequence). There are 13 residues in the CDR3. CDR3 bases: TGTGCCAGCAGCGACGTCCTAGCGGGAGGCGGGAGGTTT. This encodes CASSDVLAGGGRF.